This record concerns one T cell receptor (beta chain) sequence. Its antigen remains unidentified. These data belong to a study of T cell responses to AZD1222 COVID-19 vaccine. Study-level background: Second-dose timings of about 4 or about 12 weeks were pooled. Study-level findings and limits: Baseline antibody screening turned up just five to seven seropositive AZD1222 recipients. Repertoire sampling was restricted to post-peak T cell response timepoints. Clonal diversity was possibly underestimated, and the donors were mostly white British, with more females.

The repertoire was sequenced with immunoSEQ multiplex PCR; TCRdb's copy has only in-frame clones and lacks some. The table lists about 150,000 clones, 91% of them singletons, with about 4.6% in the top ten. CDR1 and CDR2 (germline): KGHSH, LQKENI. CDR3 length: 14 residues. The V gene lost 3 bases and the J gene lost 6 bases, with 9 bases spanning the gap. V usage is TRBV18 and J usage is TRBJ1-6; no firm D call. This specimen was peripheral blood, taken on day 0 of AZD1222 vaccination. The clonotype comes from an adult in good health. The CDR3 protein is CASSPETANSPLHF. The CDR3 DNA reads TGTGCCAGCTCACCGGAGACGGCTAATTCACCCCTCCACTTT.